The 12 T cell receptor beta chains below were found in one sample sequenced in a study of T cell repertoires in cytomegalovirus infection. No antigen is known for these receptors. TCRdb independently ran MiXCR on the reads; one entry per CDR3 protein. The data contain 830,000 or so distinct CDR3 sequences, approximately 32% of them singletons. Sequenced material: cultured CD8+ T cells from PBMCs, taken from culture after CMV antigen stimulation. The receptors originated from a human donor in good health (CMV status not recorded). Some clones in this sample may be carry-over from other donors' samples.

This rearrangement joins TRBV15 to TRBJ2-2, with 9 nucleotides matching TRBD2. The CDR3 extends over 17 amino acids. The V and J ends lost 2 bases and 6 bases, in that order; junction bases with no gene match: 10. From germline, CDR1 is LNHNV and CDR2 YYDKDF (reference sequence). This chain's CDR3 is CATSRYHGGGEAGELFF. The CDR3, as DNA: TGTGCCACCAGCAGATACCACGGCGGGGGGGAGGCCGGGGAGCTGTTTTTT.

The chain has TRBV25-1 and TRBJ1-1; 10 bases map to TRBD1. Germline CDR1 and CDR2: MGHDK and SYGVNS. The V and J ends lost 4 bases and 4 bases, in that order; junction bases with no gene match: 3. The length of the CDR3 is 14 residues. CDR3 sequence reads: CASSVGTGATEAFF. For the CDR3, the DNA is TGTGCCAGCAGTGTTGGGACAGGGGCCACTGAAGCTTTCTTT.

This clonotype was seen repeatedly, ten times or more. CDR3 sequence (DNA): TGTGCCAGCAGCCAACCGGCTTGGACAGGGGATGAAGAGACCCAGTACTTC. Translating gives CASSQPAWTGDEETQYF. The rearrangement joins TRBV7-8 to TRBJ2-5; 9 bases line up with TRBD1. Germline V lookup: CDR1 SGHVS, CDR2 FQNEAQ. V was pared by 5 bases and J by 3 bases, with 13 bases of the junction left unmatched. The length of the CDR3 is 17 residues.

Notes on this clonotype: This may be a read error: a much more frequent sequence differs by one nucleotide. The chain joins TRBV6-2 or TRBV6-3 to TRBJ1-1; 8 bases align to TRBD1. The CDR3 length is 14 residues. Per germline, CDR1 MNHEY and CDR2 SVGEGT. Losses at the gene ends were 5 bases for V and 1 base for J; bases not matched to a gene: 3. CDR3 DNA sequence: TGTGCCAGCAGTGGGGACAGGTGGAACACTGAAGCTTTCTTT. Its translation: CASSGDRWNTEAFF.

This clonotype was observed a single time. The rearrangement joins TRBV19 to TRBJ2-7; tentative D call: TRBD2 (6 bases). Germline CDR1 is LNHDA and CDR2 is SQIVND (reference sequence). The CDR3 loop spans 15 amino acids. The ends were cut back, 1 base at V and 3 bases at J, with 13 bases in the middle. The CDR3 is CASSIGWGDLYEQYV. The CDR3 bases are TGTGCCAGTAGTATAGGATGGGGGGACCTCTACGAGCAGTACGTC.

Of note for this clonotype: A read error is possible here, since a much larger clone lies one base away. This chain links TRBV7-8 with TRBJ2-3; no clear D gene. V was pared by 3 bases and J by 1 base, with 14 bases between. The CDR3 length is 16 residues. CDR1 SGHVS and CDR2 FQNEAQ come from the germline V gene. This CDR3 is CASSFSSELGTDTQYF. For the CDR3, the DNA is TGTGCCAGCAGCTTCTCGTCGGAGCTAGGCACAGATACGCAGTATTTT.

This clonotype was counted a few times. This chain joins TRBV6-5 and TRBJ1-1; possibly TRBD1 for D (6 bases). Per the germline V gene, CDR1 is MNHEY and CDR2 is SVGAGI. V dropped 0 bases and J dropped 11 bases, with 19 bases sitting between them. The CDR3 sequence is 15 residues long. CDR3 nucleotides: TGTGCCAGCAGTTACTCACGGGGGGCCCCGGTAGGGGCTTTCTTT. Its protein product is CASSYSRGAPVGAFF.

This clonotype was counted a single time. V gene TRBV12-3 or TRBV12-4 combines with J gene TRBJ2-7, with D tentatively TRBD2 (6 bases). The V and J ends lost 4 bases and 12 bases respectively, with 16 bases between them. This CDR3 is 12 amino acids long. CDR3 coding DNA: TGTGCCAGCAGTTCTAATGGGCCCGGGGGGTACTTC. This encodes CASSSNGPGGYF.

This clonotype appeared a few times. The J gene is TRBJ2-7, the V gene TRBV27; 8 nucleotides line up with TRBD1. The CDR3 loop spans 14 amino acids. The V segment lost 5 bases and the J segment 1 base; nucleotides outside the gene matches: 4. Germline loops: CDR1 MNHEY, CDR2 SMNVEV (reference sequence). CDR3 amino acids: CASSLYRGSYEQYV. Written as DNA, the CDR3 is TGTGCCAGCAGTCTCTACAGGGGGTCCTACGAGCAGTACGTC.

This clonotype was counted at least ten times. This chain links TRBV20-1 with TRBJ1-3; 12 nucleotides line up with TRBD1. The J segment lost 4 bases and the V segment lost 5 bases, leaving 3 bases of the junction unmatched. The V gene's germline CDR1 is DFQATT and CDR2 SNEGSKA (reference sequence). The CDR3 totals 14 residues. This CDR3 reads CSAPGQGAGNTIYF. The CDR3 DNA is TGCAGTGCTCCGGGACAGGGGGCCGGAAACACCATATATTTT.

This clonotype was recorded a few times. V and J are TRBV14 and TRBJ1-1; TRBD1 is a possible D gene (6 bases). The V end was cut by 8 bases, the J end by 3 bases, with 13 bases between. Germline V gene lookup returns CDR1 SGHDN and CDR2 FVKESK. The CDR3 covers 13 residues. CDR3 sequence reads: CASGVGGYTEAFF. The DNA of the CDR3 is TGTGCCAGCGGCGTGGGGGGCTACACTGAAGCTTTCTTT. Full variable domain (rest looked up from reference TRBV14 and TRBJ1-1): EAGVTQFPSHSVIEKGQTVTLRCDPISGHDNLYWYRRVMGKEIKFLLHFVKESKQDESGMPNNRFLAERTGGTYSTLKVQPAELEDSGVYFCASGVGGYTEAFFGQGTRLTVV.

This clonotype has more than one count but fewer than ten. The rearrangement joins TRBV4-1 to TRBJ2-1, with 10 bases fitting TRBD2. Trimming at V came to 0 bases and at J to 9 bases, leaving 8 bases not matched to a gene. Germline loops: CDR1 MGHRA, CDR2 YSYEKL. The CDR3 contains 16 residues. DNA for the CDR3: TGCGCCAGCAGCCAAGAAGGGAGTAGCGGGGGGAGTGAGCAGTTCTTC. This encodes CASSQEGSSGGSEQFF.